This record looks at one T cell receptor beta chain sequence and its context. Its antigen remains unidentified. A much larger clone differs by one base, so this may be a read error. The source material, RNA transcripts, was used to amplify TCR beta CDR3 regions. First-round RT-PCR with HTBI primers amplified the TCR CDR3 region. TCRdb called the multiplex PCR reads again in MiXCR, with one record for every CDR3 protein. Counted here are approximately 210,000 distinct CDR3 sequences, approximately 17% occurring once; the ten biggest clones make up under 65%. The entry originates in a study of T cells in Graves' hyperthyroidism and ophthalmopathy. General study findings and limits: Most thyroid-expanded clonotypes above 0.001 were also found in blood.

Unmatched junction bases numbered 13, after V lost 6 bases and J lost 3 bases. Germline V gene data show CDR1 as MGHDK and CDR2 as SYGVNS. The CDR3 covers 16 residues. The receptor's source is a man over 45 with Graves' hyperthyroidism. This chain joins TRBV25-1 and TRBJ1-1; 7 bases are a match to TRBD1. Input material: blood. Here the CDR3 reads CASSQGKGALDTEAFF. The CDR3 nucleotides read TGTGCCAGCAGCCAGGGAAAGGGGGCGCTGGACACTGAAGCTTTCTTT.